The rows below give T cell receptor beta chains drawn from one sample of a study of OX40 agonist ivuxolimab in advanced cancers. TCRdb's table, derived via immunoSEQ multiplex PCR, lists solely in-frame clones and lacks some. The sample lists 70,000 to 85,000 clones; 90% were seen once. Sequencing used CD4+ or CD8+ T cells sorted from blood, obtained in a trial of the OX40 agonist ivuxolimab. These receptor sequences come from an adult with an advanced solid tumor such as melanoma, head and neck, liver or kidney cancer. Each CDR3 is given with its conserved first and last residue. Fields, in order: CDR3 protein, CDR3 DNA, D gene, clone size, J gene, V gene. D genes are given only for firm matches. Clone size appears in some rows only: once, few, many, or a class for an expanded clone.

CDR3: CASRTPDRVYEQYF
DNA: TGTGCCAGCAGGACCCCGGACAGGGTCTACGAGCAGTACTTC
D: TRBD1
size: -
J: TRBJ2-7
V: TRBV28

CDR3: CASSLAGGPNEQFF
DNA: TGTGCCAGCAGCTTGGCGGGAGGGCCCAATGAGCAGTTCTTC
D: TRBD2
size: -
J: TRBJ2-1
V: TRBV7-9

CDR3: CASSGSSVNTDTQYF
DNA: TGTGCCAGCAGTGGGTCCAGCGTAAACACAGATACGCAGTATTTT
D: -
size: -
J: TRBJ2-3
V: TRBV2

CDR3: CASSLSGLGAEAFF
DNA: TGTGCCAGCAGCTTGAGTGGCCTGGGTGCTGAAGCTTTCTTT
D: -
size: -
J: TRBJ1-1
V: TRBV5-6

CDR3: CASGTQAYNEQFF
DNA: TGTGCCAGCGGGACCCAAGCCTACAATGAGCAGTTCTTC
D: -
size: -
J: TRBJ2-1
V: TRBV28

CDR3: CASSSRGETQYF
DNA: TGCGCCAGCAGCTCTAGGGGAGAGACCCAGTACTTC
D: -
size: -
J: TRBJ2-5
V: TRBV5-1

CDR3: CASSLKGLGRGSSYEQYF
DNA: TGTGCCAGCAGTTTAAAGGGACTAGGACGGGGTAGCTCCTACGAGCAGTACTTC
D: TRBD2
size: -
J: TRBJ2-7
V: TRBV28

CDR3: CATRTDSYNEQFF
DNA: TGTGCCACTAGGACTGATTCCTACAATGAGCAGTTCTTC
D: -
size: once
J: TRBJ2-1
V: TRBV2

CDR3: CASNPFTDTQYF
DNA: TGTGCCAGCAATCCCTTCACAGATACGCAGTATTTT
D: -
size: -
J: TRBJ2-3
V: TRBV2

CDR3: CASSLEWVAGSEQFF
DNA: TGTGCCAGCAGCTTAGAGTGGGTAGCGGGAAGTGAGCAGTTCTTC
D: TRBD2
size: -
J: TRBJ2-1
V: TRBV7-8

CDR3: CAIRADIKNTEAFF
DNA: TGTGCCATCAGAGCGGACATCAAAAACACTGAAGCTTTCTTT
D: -
size: -
J: TRBJ1-1
V: TRBV10-3

CDR3: CASSPMDRGSYEQYF
DNA: TGTGCCAGCAGTCCAATGGACAGGGGCTCCTACGAGCAGTACTTC
D: TRBD1
size: -
J: TRBJ2-7
V: TRBV28

CDR3: CASRYIGDNNEQFF
DNA: TGCGCCAGCAGATATATAGGGGATAACAATGAGCAGTTCTTC
D: -
size: -
J: TRBJ2-1
V: TRBV5-1

CDR3: CASSGVFIAGGDYNEQFF
DNA: TGTGCCAGCAGCGGCGTTTTTATCGCGGGAGGGGACTACAATGAGCAGTTCTTC
D: TRBD2
size: -
J: TRBJ2-1
V: TRBV7-8

CDR3: CASSLAQVEQFF
DNA: TGTGCCAGCAGCTTAGCACAGGTGGAGCAGTTCTTC
D: -
size: -
J: TRBJ2-1
V: TRBV7-8

CDR3: CASGQVISYEQYF
DNA: TGTGCCTCGGGACAGGTTATCTCCTACGAGCAGTACTTC
D: TRBD1
size: -
J: TRBJ2-7
V: TRBV30